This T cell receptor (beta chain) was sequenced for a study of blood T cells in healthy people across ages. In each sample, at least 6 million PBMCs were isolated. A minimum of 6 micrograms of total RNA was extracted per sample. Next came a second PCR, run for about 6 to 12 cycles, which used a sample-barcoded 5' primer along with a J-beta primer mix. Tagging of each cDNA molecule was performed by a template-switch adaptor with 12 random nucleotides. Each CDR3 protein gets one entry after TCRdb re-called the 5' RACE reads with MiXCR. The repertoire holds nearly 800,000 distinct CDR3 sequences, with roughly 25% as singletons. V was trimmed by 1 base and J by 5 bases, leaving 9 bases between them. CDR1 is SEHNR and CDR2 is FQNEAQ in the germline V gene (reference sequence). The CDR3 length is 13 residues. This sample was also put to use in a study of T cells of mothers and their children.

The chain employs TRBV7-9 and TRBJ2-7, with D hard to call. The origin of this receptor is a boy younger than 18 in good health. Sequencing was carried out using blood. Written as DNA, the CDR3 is TGTGCCAGCAGCTTAGACAGCTTCGACGAGCAGTACTTC. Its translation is CASSLDSFDEQYF.